Given below is one T cell receptor (beta chain) in context. These data come from a study of blood T cell repertoires in COVID-19. TCRdb's table, derived via immunoSEQ multiplex PCR, lists solely in-frame clones and lacks some. The sample records some 180,000 clones, 85% to 90% being singletons. Sequencing was carried out using peripheral blood. The source of this sequence is a man aged 40-49 years with active or convalescent COVID-19.

CDR3 DNA: TGTGCCAGCAGCCTTAGTGGGGCGGCGAACACTGAAGCTTTCTTT. Its translation: CASSLSGAANTEAFF. The chain links TRBV7-9 to TRBJ1-1; tentative D call: TRBD1 (5 bases). Germline assignment: CDR1 SEHNR and CDR2 FQNEAQ (reference sequence). The CDR3 has 15 amino acids. Trimming removed 5 bases from V and 1 base from J, with 14 bases in between.